Included here is one T cell receptor beta chain sequence, with context. As yet, its antigen is unknown. Germline V gene lookup returns CDR1 MNHNS and CDR2 SASEGT. V was clipped by 5 bases and J by 10 bases, with 12 bases between them. CDR3 size: 12 residues. Findings of the study overall: Tumor memory CD4+ T cell TCR gene usage was found to cluster with blood and lymph node memory CD4+ cells and with lymph node naive CD4+ cells. Tumor Treg TCRs overlapped most with tumor naive CD4+ cells.

After constant-region reverse-primer amplification, full-length variable regions underwent semi-nested PCR with Nested Universal Primer A. TCRdb itself ran the 5' RACE reads through MiXCR, one entry per CDR3 protein. The repertoire holds 55,000 to 75,000 distinct CDR3 sequences, with almost 30% as singletons. The source is a female donor with breast cancer. The gene calls are TRBV6-1 and TRBJ2-1; D is undetermined. The sequencing input was tumor-infiltrating naive CD4+ T cells sorted from the breast tumor. Stated subset: naive CD4+ T cells, CD4+CD45RA+CD25-. The CDR3 loop is CASSRQWSEQFF. The CDR3 nucleotides are TGTGCCAGCAGTAGGCAATGGTCGGAGCAGTTCTTC.